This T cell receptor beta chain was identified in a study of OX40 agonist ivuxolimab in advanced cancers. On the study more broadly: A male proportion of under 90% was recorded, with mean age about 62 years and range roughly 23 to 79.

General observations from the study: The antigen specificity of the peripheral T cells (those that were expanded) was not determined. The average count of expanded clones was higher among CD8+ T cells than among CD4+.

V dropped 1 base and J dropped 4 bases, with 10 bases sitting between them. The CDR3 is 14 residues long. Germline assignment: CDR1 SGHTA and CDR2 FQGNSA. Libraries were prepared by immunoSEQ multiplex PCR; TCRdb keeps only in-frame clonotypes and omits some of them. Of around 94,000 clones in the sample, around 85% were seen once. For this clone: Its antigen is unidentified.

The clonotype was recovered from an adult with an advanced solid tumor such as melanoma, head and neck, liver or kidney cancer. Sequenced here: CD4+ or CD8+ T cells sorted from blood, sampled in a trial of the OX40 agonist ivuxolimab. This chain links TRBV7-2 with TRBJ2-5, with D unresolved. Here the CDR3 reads CASSLVRSAETQYF. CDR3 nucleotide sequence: TGTGCCAGCAGCTTAGTGAGGTCCGCAGAGACCCAGTACTTC.